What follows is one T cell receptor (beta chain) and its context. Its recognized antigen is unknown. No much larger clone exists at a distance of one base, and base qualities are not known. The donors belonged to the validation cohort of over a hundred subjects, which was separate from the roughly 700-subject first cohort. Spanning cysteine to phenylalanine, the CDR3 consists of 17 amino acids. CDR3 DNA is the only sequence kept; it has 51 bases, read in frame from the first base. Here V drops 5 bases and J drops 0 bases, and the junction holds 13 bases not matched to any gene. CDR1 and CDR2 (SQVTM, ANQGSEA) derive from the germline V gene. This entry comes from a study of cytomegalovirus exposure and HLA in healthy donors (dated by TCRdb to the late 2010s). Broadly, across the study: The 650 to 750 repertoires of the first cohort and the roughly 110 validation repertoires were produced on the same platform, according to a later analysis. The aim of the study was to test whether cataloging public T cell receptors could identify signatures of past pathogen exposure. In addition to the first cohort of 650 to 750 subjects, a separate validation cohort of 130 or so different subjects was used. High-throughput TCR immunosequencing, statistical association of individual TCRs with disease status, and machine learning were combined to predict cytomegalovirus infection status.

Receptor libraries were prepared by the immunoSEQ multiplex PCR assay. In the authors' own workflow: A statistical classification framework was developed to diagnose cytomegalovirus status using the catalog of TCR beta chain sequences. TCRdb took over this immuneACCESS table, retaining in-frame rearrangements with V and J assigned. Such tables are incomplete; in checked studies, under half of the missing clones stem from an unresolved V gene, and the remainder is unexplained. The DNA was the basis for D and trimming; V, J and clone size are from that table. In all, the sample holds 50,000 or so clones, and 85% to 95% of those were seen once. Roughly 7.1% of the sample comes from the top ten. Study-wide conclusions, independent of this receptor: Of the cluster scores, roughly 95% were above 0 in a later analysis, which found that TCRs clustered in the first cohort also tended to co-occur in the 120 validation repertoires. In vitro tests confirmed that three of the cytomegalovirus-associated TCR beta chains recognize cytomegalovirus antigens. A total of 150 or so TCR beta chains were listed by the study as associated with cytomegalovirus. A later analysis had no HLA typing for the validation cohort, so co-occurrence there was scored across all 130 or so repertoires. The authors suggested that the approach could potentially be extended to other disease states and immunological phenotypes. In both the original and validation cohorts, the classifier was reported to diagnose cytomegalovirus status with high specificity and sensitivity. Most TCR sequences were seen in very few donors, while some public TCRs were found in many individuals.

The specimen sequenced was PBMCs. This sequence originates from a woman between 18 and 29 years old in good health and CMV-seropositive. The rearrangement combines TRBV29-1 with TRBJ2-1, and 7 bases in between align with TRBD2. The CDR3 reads CSVSGARAPVSYNEQFF. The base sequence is TGCAGCGTTAGCGGGGCGCGCGCCCCTGTCTCCTACAATGAGCAGTTCTTC.